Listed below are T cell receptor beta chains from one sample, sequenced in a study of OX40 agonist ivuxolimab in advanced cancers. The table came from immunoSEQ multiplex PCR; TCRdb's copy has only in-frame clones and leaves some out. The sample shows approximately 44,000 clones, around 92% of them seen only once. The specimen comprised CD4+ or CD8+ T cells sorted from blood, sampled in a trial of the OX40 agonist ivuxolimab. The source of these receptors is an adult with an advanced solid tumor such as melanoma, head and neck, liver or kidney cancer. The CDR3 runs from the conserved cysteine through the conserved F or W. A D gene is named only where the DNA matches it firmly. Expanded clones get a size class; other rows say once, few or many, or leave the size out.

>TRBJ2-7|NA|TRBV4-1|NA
TGCGCCAGCAGCCAAGATGAGCAGGGGCCTTCCTACGAGCAGTACTTC
CASSQDEQGPSYEQYF
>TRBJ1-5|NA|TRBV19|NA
TGTGCCAGTAGTATGACGGGCAATCAGCCCCAGCATTTT
CASSMTGNQPQHF
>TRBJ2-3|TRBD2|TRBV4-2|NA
TGTGCCAGCAGCCAAACGACTAGCGGTAGCACAGATACGCAGTATTTT
CASSQTTSGSTDTQYF
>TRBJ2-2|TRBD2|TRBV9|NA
TGTGCCAGCAGCCTCTCAAGGGGACTAGCGGGAGCGAACACCGGGGAGCTGTTTTTT
CASSLSRGLAGANTGELFF
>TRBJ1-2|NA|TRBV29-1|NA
TGCAGCGGCGCCGGCGGGGGGGGAGGCTACACCTTC
CSGAGGGGGYTF
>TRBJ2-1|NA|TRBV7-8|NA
TGTGCCAGCAGCTTAGAGTCAGCTGATGAGCAGTTCTTC
CASSLESADEQFF
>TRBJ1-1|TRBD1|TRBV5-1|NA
TGCGCCAGCAGCTTCAAGACAGGGGAGAACACTGAAGCTTTCTTT
CASSFKTGENTEAFF
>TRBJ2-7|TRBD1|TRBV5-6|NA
TGTGCCAGCAGCGAACTACAGGGGGCGTTCACCCTACGCGAGCAGTACTTC
CASSELQGAFTLREQYF
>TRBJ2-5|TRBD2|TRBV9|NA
TGTGCCAGCAGCTTGGGACTAGCGGGAGAGACCCAGTACTTC
CASSLGLAGETQYF
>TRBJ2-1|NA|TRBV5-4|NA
TGTGCCAGCAGCTTGACGGGCATTAACAATGAGCAGTTCTTC
CASSLTGINNEQFF
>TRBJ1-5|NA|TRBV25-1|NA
TGTGCCAGCAGTGATCACGGCTTGGGCAATCAGCCCCAGCATTTT
CASSDHGLGNQPQHF
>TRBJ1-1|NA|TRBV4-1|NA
TGCGCCAGCAGCCAGGACGACCCAACCCCTGAAGCTTTCTTT
CASSQDDPTPEAFF
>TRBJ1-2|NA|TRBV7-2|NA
TGTGCCAGCAGCCTAATCGCCCCAGGAGCGAGAGGCTACACCTTC
CASSLIAPGARGYTF
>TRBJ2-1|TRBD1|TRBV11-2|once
TGTGCCAGCAGCCCCTTCCGACAGGGGGCTATGAATGATGAGCAGTTCTTC
CASSPFRQGAMNDEQFF
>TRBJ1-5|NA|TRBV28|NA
TGTGCCAGCTACTCCGGGACACTGGAATATAGCAATCAGCCCCAGCATTTT
CASYSGTLEYSNQPQHF
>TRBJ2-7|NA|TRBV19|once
TGTGCCAGTAGTATCCGTGCGGGTTACTACGAGCAGTACTTC
CASSIRAGYYEQYF
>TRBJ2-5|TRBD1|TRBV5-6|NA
TGTGCCAGCAGCTTAGCCGGGACAGCGTACGAAGAGACCCAGTACTTC
CASSLAGTAYEETQYF
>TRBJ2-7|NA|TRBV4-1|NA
TGCGCCAGCAGCCATTTGACGGGAGTATACGAGCAGTACTTC
CASSHLTGVYEQYF
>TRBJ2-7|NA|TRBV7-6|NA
TGTGCCAGCAGCTCCGGGAGAGGGTCGAACGAGCAGTACTTC
CASSSGRGSNEQYF
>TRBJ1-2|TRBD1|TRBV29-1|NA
TGCAGCGTTGGGGGAGGACAGGGAAAGAGCTATGGCTACACCTTC
CSVGGGQGKSYGYTF
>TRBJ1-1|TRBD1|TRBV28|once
TGTGCCAGCAGCATTACAGGGGGGGACACTGAAGCTTTCTTT
CASSITGGDTEAFF
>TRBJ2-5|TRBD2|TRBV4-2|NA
TGTGCCAGCAGCCAAGATTTTCCGGGAGGCGGGGCCCAGTACTTC
CASSQDFPGGGAQYF
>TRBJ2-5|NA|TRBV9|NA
TGTGCCAGCAGCGCGGAGGGTTCGCCCCAGTACTTC
CASSAEGSPQYF
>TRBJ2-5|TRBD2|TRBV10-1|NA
TGCGCCAGCAGTGAGGATAGCGGGAGAGAGACCCAGTACTTC
CASSEDSGRETQYF
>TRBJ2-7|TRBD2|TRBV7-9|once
TGTGCCAGCAGCTTAGGAATAGCGGGATTCTACGAGCAGTACTTC
CASSLGIAGFYEQYF
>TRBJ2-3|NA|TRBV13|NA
TGTGCCAGCAGGGGTTCTCGCACAGATACGCAGTATTTT
CASRGSRTDTQYF
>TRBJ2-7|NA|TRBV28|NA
TGTGCCAGCAGCCCTCGTCCCTGGTACGAGCAGTACTTC
CASSPRPWYEQYF
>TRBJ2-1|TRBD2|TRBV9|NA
TGTGCCAGCAGCGGATGGACTAGCGGGAGGGCCTGGGATGAGCAGTTCTTC
CASSGWTSGRAWDEQFF
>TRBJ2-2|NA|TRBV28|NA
TGTGCCAGCAGTTGGCGGGGTTCAGACACCGGGGAGCTGTTTTTT
CASSWRGSDTGELFF
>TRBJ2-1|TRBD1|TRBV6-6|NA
TGTGCCAGCAGGCTAACAGGGGACAATGAGCAGTTCTTC
CASRLTGDNEQFF
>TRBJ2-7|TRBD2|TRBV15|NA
TGTGCCACCAGCAGTCTGGCGGGAGGCCAGGAGCAGTACTTC
CATSSLAGGQEQYF
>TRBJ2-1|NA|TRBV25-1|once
TGTGCCAGCAGTGAATACCTCTACAATGAGCAGTTCTTC
CASSEYLYNEQFF